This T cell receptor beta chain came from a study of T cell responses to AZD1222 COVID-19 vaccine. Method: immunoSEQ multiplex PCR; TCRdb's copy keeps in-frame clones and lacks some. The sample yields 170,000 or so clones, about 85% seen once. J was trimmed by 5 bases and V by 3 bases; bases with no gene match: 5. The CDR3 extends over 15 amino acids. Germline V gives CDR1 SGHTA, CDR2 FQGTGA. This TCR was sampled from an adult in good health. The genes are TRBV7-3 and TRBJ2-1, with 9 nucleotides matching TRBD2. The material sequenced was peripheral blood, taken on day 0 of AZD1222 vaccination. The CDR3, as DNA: TGTGCCAGCAGCTTCGGACTAGCGAGACACAATGAGCAGTTCTTC. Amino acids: CASSFGLARHNEQFF.